The next 18 T cell receptor beta chains were all read from a single sample in a study of CD8 T cells in ankylosing spondylitis. Study-wide results and caveats: Ankylosing spondylitis blood seemed to carry a telltale TCR beta motif made of several highly homologous variants.

TCRdb redid the calling of the 5' RACE reads with MiXCR, one entry per CDR3 protein. Counted here are some 800,000 distinct CDR3 sequences, 10% to 15% occurring once; the ten biggest clones make up approximately 0.46%. No cognate antigen is known for these TCRs. Sequencing input: blood, either unsorted or a sorted T cell fraction (not recorded which). The receptors come from a male donor with ankylosing spondylitis.

This clonotype was seen a handful of times. The chain carries TRBV28 and TRBJ2-3; 10 nucleotides agree with TRBD1. The germline V gene encodes CDR1 MDHEN and CDR2 SYDVKM. Trimming took 5 bases from V and 5 from J; bases not matched to a gene: 4. The CDR3 spans 14 residues. The CDR3: CASSAGTGVDTQYF. CDR3 coding DNA: TGTGCCAGCAGTGCCGGGACAGGGGTAGATACGCAGTATTTT.

This clonotype was seen ten or more times. The gene calls are TRBV7-2 and TRBJ1-4; possibly TRBD1 for D (6 bases). This CDR3 is built from 14 residues. Germline V lookup: CDR1 SGHTA, CDR2 FQGNSA. V dropped 5 bases and J dropped 8 bases, with 15 bases sitting between them. The CDR3 sequence is CASSKGGAGEKLFF. Written as DNA, the CDR3 is TGTGCCAGCAGCAAAGGGGGGGCGGGGGAAAAACTGTTTTTT.

The chain carries TRBV20-1 and TRBJ2-3; D is uncertain. Germline loops: CDR1 DFQATT, CDR2 SNEGSKA (reference sequence). Trimming removed 5 bases at V and 1 base at J, with 10 bases between. This CDR3 contains 13 residues. CDR3 in amino acids: CSAFGGGTDTQYF. CDR3 bases: TGCAGTGCTTTCGGTGGGGGCACAGATACGCAGTATTTT.

The rearrangement joins TRBV7-2 to TRBJ2-7; 11 bases match TRBD2. The CDR3 spans 16 residues. Germline CDR1 SGHTA, CDR2 FQGNSA. V shed 5 bases, J shed 2 bases, and the junction held 8 bases outside the gene matches. CDR3 sequence reads: CASSPQLAGVPYEQYF. CDR3 sequence (DNA): TGTGCCAGCAGCCCCCAACTAGCGGGAGTACCCTACGAGCAGTACTTC. Full variable domain (outside the CDR3, taken from reference TRBV7-2 and TRBJ2-7): GAGVSQSPSNKVTEKGKDVELRCDPISGHTALYWYRQSLGQGLEFLIYFQGNSAPDKSGLPSDRFSAERTGGSVSTLTIQRTQQEDSAVYLCASSPQLAGVPYEQYFGPGTRLTVT.

Many counts were recorded for this clonotype. The chain recombines TRBV10-3 with TRBJ2-3, with TRBD2 matching 10 bases. Germline V lookup: CDR1 ENHRY, CDR2 SYGVKD. With 6 bases clipped from V and 2 bases from J, the junction kept 5 bases outside the gene matches. The CDR3 length is 15 residues. This CDR3 reads CAISIAGGTTDTQYF. CDR3 nucleotides: TGTGCCATCAGCATAGCGGGGGGTACCACAGATACGCAGTATTTT.

This clonotype was detected only a few times. This chain connects TRBV7-3 to TRBJ1-1; possibly TRBD1 for D (5 bases). Per the germline V gene, CDR1 is SGHTA and CDR2 is FQGTGA. The germline V and J ends were trimmed by 3 bases and 4 bases, with 12 bases remaining between them. The CDR3 sequence is 14 residues long. CDR3 residues: CASSFSGTSTEAFF. The CDR3 DNA reads as TGTGCCAGCAGCTTCTCAGGGACCTCCACTGAAGCTTTCTTT.

The chain links TRBV20-1 to TRBJ2-5; TRBD2 is a possible D gene (6 bases). This CDR3 is 13 amino acids long. Trimming took 5 bases from V and 2 from J, leaving 12 bases between them. The germline V gene has CDR1 DFQATT and CDR2 SNEGSKA (reference sequence). The chain's CDR3 is CSAFTGGQETQYF. The CDR3, as DNA: TGCAGTGCTTTCACCGGGGGACAAGAGACCCAGTACTTC.

This clonotype occurred many times. The V call is TRBV9, the J call TRBJ1-2; D gene unclear. Germline CDR1 is SGDLS and CDR2 is YYNGEE. This CDR3 has 13 residues. The V and J ends lost 4 bases and 2 bases respectively, with 9 bases between them. CDR3 coding DNA: TGTGCCAGCAGCCCCGATACAAACTATGGCTACACCTTC. Its protein is CASSPDTNYGYTF. The whole variable domain, remainder taken from reference TRBV9 and TRBJ1-2, is DSGVTQTPKHLITATGQRVTLRCSPRSGDLSVYWYQQSLDQGLQFLIQYYNGEERAKGNILERFSAQQFPDLHSELNLSSLELGDSALYFCASSPDTNYGYTFGSGTRLTVV.

In this sample, this clonotype turned up a few times. The V gene is TRBV4-3, the J gene TRBJ2-1; D is tentatively TRBD1 or TRBD2 (5 bases each). Germline V lookup: CDR1 LGHNA, CDR2 YSLEER. The CDR3 is 13 amino acids. Trimming took 3 bases from V and 12 from J, leaving 15 bases between them. CDR3 nucleotides: TGCGCCAGCAGCCAGGACACGGGGTTACGGCAGTTCTTC. Its protein product is CASSQDTGLRQFF.

This clonotype has only a few counts. V is TRBV29-1 and J is TRBJ2-3, with D maybe TRBD2 (6 bases). Germline assignment: CDR1 SQVTM and CDR2 ANQGSEA. The CDR3 length is 14 residues. The CDR3 here is CSAGETAEGDTQYF. The CDR3 bases are TGCAGTGCCGGGGAGACAGCGGAGGGGGATACGCAGTATTTT.

This clonotype came up a few times. The V gene is TRBV5-4, the J gene TRBJ2-1; 10 bases fit TRBD2. The CDR3 runs 16 residues. V shed 0 bases, J shed 3 bases, and the junction held 3 bases outside the gene matches. Germline V CDR1 and CDR2: SGHNT, YYREEE (reference sequence). The CDR3 is CASSLGGLAVYNEQFF. CDR3 nucleotides: TGTGCCAGCAGCTTGGGTGGACTAGCGGTCTACAATGAGCAGTTCTTC. The whole variable domain, filled in from reference TRBV5-4 and TRBJ2-1, reads ETGVTQSPTHLIKTRGQQVTLRCSSQSGHNTVSWYQQALGQGPQFIFQYYREEENGRGNFPPRFSGLQFPNYSSELNVNALELDDSALYLCASSLGGLAVYNEQFFGPGTRLTVL.

The chain couples TRBV6-1 to TRBJ1-2, with D perhaps matching TRBD1 (5 bases). The CDR3 runs to 16 residues. Trimming left V 6 bases short and J 5 bases short, with 22 bases between. Germline V lookup: CDR1 MNHNS, CDR2 SASEGT. The CDR3 nucleotides read TGTGCCAGCAGCCCCCCCGGGTGGTCAGGGCAATATGGCTACACCTTC. Protein sequence: CASSPPGWSGQYGYTF.

In its sample, this clonotype was seen a few times. The chain links TRBV3-1 to TRBJ2-3; D uncertain. Germline assignment: CDR1 LGHDT and CDR2 YNNKEL (reference sequence). There are 11 residues in the CDR3. V was trimmed by 3 bases and J by 7 bases, leaving 5 bases between them. CDR3 nucleotide sequence: TGTGCCAGCAGCCATCGGTATACGCAGTATTTT. Its protein product is CASSHRYTQYF.

This clonotype was recorded at least ten times. The V gene is TRBV5-4, the J gene TRBJ2-3; D may be TRBD1 (6 bases). Trimming took off 0 bases at V and 0 bases at J, with 11 bases between the two ends. The CDR3 extends over 16 amino acids. CDR1 is SGHNT, CDR2 YYREEE, per germline (reference sequence). This chain's CDR3 is CASSLGGRGSTDTQYF. CDR3 in DNA: TGTGCCAGCAGCTTGGGGGGGCGCGGTAGCACAGATACGCAGTATTTT.

This clonotype has more than one count but fewer than ten. The V call is TRBV11-2, the J call TRBJ2-7; D uncertain. V was shortened by 0 bases and J by 9 bases, with 12 bases between the two germline ends. The CDR3 loop spans 13 amino acids. Germline assignment: CDR1 SGHAT and CDR2 FQNNGV. The CDR3: CASSLDNGDGQYF. The CDR3 nucleotides read TGTGCCAGCAGCTTAGATAATGGGGATGGGCAGTACTTC.

V gene TRBV20-1 combines with J gene TRBJ2-1, with D perhaps given as TRBD1 or TRBD2 (5 bases each). The CDR3 runs 13 residues. V was shortened by 3 bases and J by 3 bases, with 9 bases between the two germline ends. CDR1 is DFQATT and CDR2 is SNEGSKA in the germline V gene (reference sequence). CDR3 nucleotides: TGCAGTGCTAGCGGGACCTACTACAATGAGCAGTTCTTC. Its translation is CSASGTYYNEQFF.

This clonotype was seen ten or more times. The chain uses TRBV20-1 and TRBJ2-5; perhaps TRBD2 as D (5 bases). There are 14 residues in the CDR3. CDR1 is DFQATT and CDR2 is SNEGSKA in the germline V gene (reference sequence). CDR3 sequence: CSSAGRVWQETQYF. The CDR3 DNA reads TGCAGCTCCGCGGGCCGGGTGTGGCAAGAGACCCAGTACTTC.

This clonotype has just a few counts. V usage is TRBV27 and J usage is TRBJ2-1; D possibly matches TRBD1 or TRBD2 (5 bases each). V was clipped by 5 bases and J by 0 bases, with 11 bases between them. Germline V lookup: CDR1 MNHEY, CDR2 SMNVEV (reference sequence). This CDR3 contains 15 residues. The CDR3 nucleotides read TGTGCCAGCAGTCGGGACGGGCGCTCCTACAATGAGCAGTTCTTC. This translates into CASSRDGRSYNEQFF.